These 7 T cell receptor beta chains share one sample of origin, sequenced in a study of T and B cells in COVID-19 patients. From blood, about 240-550 ng of genomic DNA served as TRB template. TRB rearrangements were amplified by multiplex PCR with BIOMED2 TRB-A/B primers. TCRdb fed the multiplex PCR reads into MiXCR, producing one record per CDR3 protein. Among about 3,300 distinct CDR3 sequences listed, roughly 28% were seen once. The sequenced sample was blood. All receptors come from a human donor with active COVID-19. The donor label of this sample is uncertain.

Relative to its sample, this clonotype is medium-sized. The rearrangement uses TRBV29-1 and TRBJ1-1; D is perhaps TRBD1 (6 bases). V dropped 7 bases and J dropped 2 bases, with 14 bases sitting between them. Germline loops: CDR1 SQVTM, CDR2 ANQGSEA. This CDR3 region has 13 residues. The chain's CDR3 is CSAKGTLNTEAFF. The CDR3 nucleotides read TGCAGCGCCAAGGGGACACTTAACACTGAAGCTTTCTTT.

By share, this clonotype ranks as medium-sized. The V and J genes are TRBV19 and TRBJ1-5; the D gene is possibly TRBD1 (6 bases). The V end was cut by 3 bases, the J end by 2 bases, with 14 bases between. This CDR3 comprises 16 residues. Germline V gene lookup returns CDR1 LNHDA and CDR2 SQIVND (reference sequence). CDR3 coding DNA: TGTGCCAGTAGTATCAGCCGGACAGTTGGCAATCAGCCCCAGCATTTT. This encodes CASSISRTVGNQPQHF.

Concerning this clonotype itself: This may be a read error: a much more frequent sequence differs by one nucleotide. The rearrangement joins TRBV15 to TRBJ2-7; TRBD1 matches at 11 bases. Germline V CDR1 and CDR2: LNHNV, YYDKDF (reference sequence). CDR3 length equals 14 residues. The CDR3 is CDTSIRDRGGEQYF. DNA of the CDR3: TGTGACACCAGCATTCGGGACAGGGGGGGGGAGCAGTACTTC.

This clonotype was counted a few times. Sequence at one end of the junction differs from germline and may be a read error. CDR3 loop: CATSRDKEAPIIEF. CDR3 DNA sequence: TGTGCCACCAGCAGGGACAAGGAGGCTCCGATCATCGAGTTC. The V call is TRBV15, the J call TRBJ1-2, with D possibly TRBD1 on 5 matching bases. CDR1 LNHNV and CDR2 YYDKDF come from the germline V gene (reference sequence). The CDR3 runs to 14 residues.

This clonotype occurred a few times. This sequence joins TRBV4-2 and TRBJ2-5; 8 bases are shared with TRBD2. The CDR3 contains 15 residues. Germline CDR1 LGHNA, CDR2 YNFKEQ. Losses at the gene ends were 4 bases for V and 4 bases for J; bases not matched to a gene: 8. The CDR3 DNA follows: TGTGCCAGCAGCCCCTCGGGAGGGAAGGGAGAGACCCAGTACTTC. The encoded protein is CASSPSGGKGETQYF.

There are a few counts of this clonotype. The chain combines TRBV6-2 or TRBV6-3 with TRBJ2-7; 7 nucleotides match TRBD1. CDR1 is MNHEY, CDR2 SVGEGT, per germline. V dropped 5 bases and J dropped 1; count of bases not matched to a gene: 5. The CDR3 contains 14 residues. The CDR3 here is CASSPQGKSYEQYF. The CDR3 nucleotides read TGTGCCAGCAGTCCACAGGGGAAATCCTACGAGCAGTACTTC.

The chain couples TRBV18 to TRBJ1-4; D may be TRBD1 (5 bases). Germline V lookup: CDR1 KGHSH, CDR2 LQKENI. The CDR3 extends over 13 amino acids. V was cut by 2 bases and J by 8 bases, with 9 bases left in between. CDR3 amino acids: CASSPGQGEKLFF. CDR3 nucleotide sequence: TGTGCCAGCTCACCAGGGCAGGGCGAAAAACTGTTTTTT.